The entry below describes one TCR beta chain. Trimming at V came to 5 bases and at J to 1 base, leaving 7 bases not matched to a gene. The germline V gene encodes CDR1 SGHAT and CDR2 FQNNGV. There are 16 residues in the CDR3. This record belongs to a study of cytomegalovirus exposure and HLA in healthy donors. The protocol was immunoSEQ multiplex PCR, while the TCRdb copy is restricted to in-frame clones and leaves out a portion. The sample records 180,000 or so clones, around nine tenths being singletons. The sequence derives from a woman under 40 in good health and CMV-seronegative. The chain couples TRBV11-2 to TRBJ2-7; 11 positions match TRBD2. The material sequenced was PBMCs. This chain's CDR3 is CASSGLSGGVSYEQYF. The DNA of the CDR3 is TGTGCCAGCAGCGGACTTAGCGGGGGGGTTTCCTACGAGCAGTACTTC.